This T cell receptor beta chain stems from a study of shared clonotypes between healthy human individuals (dated by TCRdb to about 2020). The study in broad terms: The cohort included a few men and a couple of women between 18 and 49 years of age. For each donor, three plates each were used for CD4 naive and CD4 memory, two plates were used for CD8 naive, and one plate was used for CD8 memory. Blood TCR repertoires of 5 or 6 healthy adults were deeply sequenced to estimate repertoire size and the extent of clonotype sharing between individuals. To increase sequencing depth and limit assay-specific biases, TCR repertoire library preparation and sequencing were carried out by different laboratories using diverse techniques. Leukapheresis yielded between about 0.94 and 9.5 billion PBMCs per donor. Summary of the overall study and its limitations: Compared with non-shared clonotypes, clonotypes shared by all four sorted-subset donors had higher generation probabilities. Incomplete sequencing was indicated by rarefaction of sorted-subset datasets, despite the large sequencing depth. The genetic and exposure-history diversity represented was limited by the small number of donors. Based on pairwise subsampling, the degree of clonotype sharing among donors was expected to be affected by sequencing depth. Sampling was limited to blood, and TCR repertoires in tissue likely differ from TCR repertoires in blood. Across several donors, about 5% of naive CD4, roughly 3.4% of naive CD8, around 2.5% of memory CD4, and 0.4% to 0.45% of memory CD8 clonotypes were shared. Naive subsets generally had larger estimated clonotype richness than memory subsets did.

The CDR3 covers 17 residues, taking in both the cysteine and the phenylalanine. Just the 51-base CDR3 DNA is kept, in frame starting at base 1. V lost 4 bases and J lost 2 bases, and the count of bases not matched to a germline gene is 12. Reading the germline V gene (reference sequence) gives CDR1 SGHNT and CDR2 YYREEE. As concerns this clone: Its recognized antigen is unknown. Within one base of it there is no much larger clone, and no base qualities were kept.

The donors were healthy, HIV-negative adults who had no recently reported acute infections or vaccinations. Only Caucasian adults living in Nashville, Tennessee, USA were represented among the donors. CD4+ T cells were enriched by magnetic negative selection; naive cells were then positively selected on CD45RA, and the negative fraction formed the memory subset. Blood was collected by leukapheresis, and PBMCs were isolated by Ficoll-Histopaque density gradient centrifugation and then cryopreserved in liquid nitrogen vapor phase. Analytical flow cytometry was used to check the purity and quantity of every magnetically sorted T cell population. Genomic DNA was isolated from every sorted fraction and measured by UV absorbance on a Nanodrop 2000c. TCR CDR3 regions were amplified from genomic DNA by multiplex PCR using the deep immunoSEQ assay. For each cell subset, the extracted genomic DNA was distributed evenly across all wells of several immunoSEQ 96-well plates, and each plate served as one replicate. Each replicate PCR for sorted subsets received 200 ng genomic DNA, equal to roughly 29,000 T cell genomes. Purified libraries were quantified with a Qubit 3.0 fluorometer, sized on a Bioanalyzer 2100, and re-quantified with the KAPA Library Quantification kit. Every immunoSEQ 96-well plate was sequenced on a dedicated single-read 150-cycle Illumina NextSeq 550 flow cell. As for the authors' bioinformatics: Because only junctional sequences without quality scores were contained in the immunoSEQ output, filtering matching that applied to full-length reads could not be performed. To assign V/J genes and CDR3, sequences were annotated using PyIR, a Python wrapper for IgBLAST v1.9, with IMGT germline references. Reads with weak V/J assignments (E-value above 1e-6), missing CDR3, stop codons, out-of-frame junctions, or ambiguous translated residues were removed. V3J clonotypes were defined by identical inferred V gene, J gene, and CDR3 amino acid sequence. The percentage overlap between two repertoires was calculated by dividing the number of shared unique clonotypes by the size of the smaller repertoire. Richness of each repertoire was evaluated using RTK rarefaction, the Chao1 estimator, and Recon v2.1 estimates of unobserved clonotypes. For all TCRbeta clonotypes obtained by the gDNA method from several donors, generation probabilities were computed with OLGA. TCRdb stores this immuneACCESS table with in-frame sequences only. Part of the clones is absent; in the studies checked, under half of the shortfall reflects unresolved V genes, and no reason is known for the rest. That table furnishes V, J and clone size, whereas the DNA furnished D and trimming. The sample table contains some 1 million clones; only one count was recorded for about 75% of them. The ten most abundant clones make up roughly 1.5% of the sample.

The chain is assembled from TRBV5-4 and TRBJ2-7, and 10 bases in between align with TRBD1. The source of this sequence is a man in his late teens or twenties in good health. The sequencing sample was made of memory CD4+ T cells sorted from blood. Read against the paper, the sample's cell subset or site label means: CD45RA-negative fraction. The DNA sequence reads TGTGCCAGCAGCCGCTTAGGGACAGGGGCCATCACCTACGAGCAGTACTTC. Translation gives CASSRLGTGAITYEQYF.